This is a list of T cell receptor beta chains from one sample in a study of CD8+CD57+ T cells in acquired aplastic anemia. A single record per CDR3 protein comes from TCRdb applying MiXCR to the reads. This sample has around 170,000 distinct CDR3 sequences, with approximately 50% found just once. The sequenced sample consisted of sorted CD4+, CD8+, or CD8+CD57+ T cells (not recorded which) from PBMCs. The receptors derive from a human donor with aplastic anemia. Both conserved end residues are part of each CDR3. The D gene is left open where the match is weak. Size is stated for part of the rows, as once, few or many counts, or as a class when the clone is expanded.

CDR3 DNA: TGTGCCAGCAGCTTGGCAGGAGGGGAAAAACTGTTTTTT
CDR3 protein: CASSLAGGEKLFF
clone size: few
D gene: NA
J gene: TRBJ1-4
V gene: TRBV5-4

CDR3 DNA: TGCAGCGTTGGTAACACTGAAGCTTTCTTT
CDR3 protein: CSVGNTEAFF
clone size: NA
D gene: NA
J gene: TRBJ1-1
V gene: TRBV29-1

CDR3 DNA: TGTGCCAGCAGCGTAGTGGGGACAACCGAACCCATGAACACTGAAGCTTTCTTT
CDR3 protein: CASSVVGTTEPMNTEAFF
clone size: many
D gene: NA
J gene: TRBJ1-1
V gene: TRBV9

CDR3 DNA: TGCGCCAGCAGCTTCCAAACGGGGACCGGGGAGACCCAGTACTTC
CDR3 protein: CASSFQTGTGETQYF
clone size: many
D gene: NA
J gene: TRBJ2-5
V gene: TRBV5-1

CDR3 DNA: TGTGCCACCAGTGACGGGACTAGCGGGAGGGAACAAGAGACCCAGTACTTC
CDR3 protein: CATSDGTSGREQETQYF
clone size: NA
D gene: TRBD2
J gene: TRBJ2-5
V gene: TRBV24-1

CDR3 DNA: TGTGCCACCAGCAGCTTGATGACAGACTCCTACAATGAGCAGTTCTTC
CDR3 protein: CATSSLMTDSYNEQFF
clone size: NA
D gene: NA
J gene: TRBJ2-1
V gene: TRBV15

CDR3 DNA: TGTGCCAGCAGCCAAGGGACGGCACATTCAAGCTCACCCCTCCACTTT
CDR3 protein: CASSQGTAHSSSPLHF
clone size: NA
D gene: NA
J gene: TRBJ1-6
V gene: TRBV3-1

CDR3 DNA: TGCAGTGCTAGAGTAGGCGCGAGTGGGGACATTCAGTACTTC
CDR3 protein: CSARVGASGDIQYF
clone size: many
D gene: NA
J gene: TRBJ2-4
V gene: TRBV20-1

CDR3 DNA: TGTGCCTGGAGTTACCGGCCTAGCGAGGTAACCGGGGAGCTGTTTTTT
CDR3 protein: CAWSYRPSEVTGELFF
clone size: NA
D gene: NA
J gene: TRBJ2-2
V gene: TRBV30

CDR3 DNA: TGCGCCAGCAGCTTGGCCATTCAGGAGCAAGCTTTCTTT
CDR3 protein: CASSLAIQEQAFF
clone size: NA
D gene: NA
J gene: TRBJ1-1
V gene: TRBV5-1

CDR3 DNA: TGCGCCAGCAGCTTTATACAGTCTAGAGTTTCCGGGGAGCTGTTTTTT
CDR3 protein: CASSFIQSRVSGELFF
clone size: NA
D gene: NA
J gene: TRBJ2-2
V gene: TRBV5-1

CDR3 DNA: TGTGCCAGCAGTGAGGAGACAGGGAGCACAGATACGCAGTATTTT
CDR3 protein: CASSEETGSTDTQYF
clone size: few
D gene: TRBD1
J gene: TRBJ2-3
V gene: TRBV2